This note documents a single T cell receptor (beta chain) sequence. The data are from a study of OX40 agonist ivuxolimab in advanced cancers. The trim removed 6 bases at V and 5 bases at J, leaving 6 bases unmatched. This CDR3 is 14 amino acids long. In germline, CDR1 is SGHDT, CDR2 YYEEEE. The data were produced by immunoSEQ multiplex PCR, yet TCRdb's version contains in-frame clones alone and is incomplete. The sample includes tens of thousands of clones, around nine tenths of them seen just once. The origin of this receptor is an adult with an advanced solid tumor such as melanoma, head and neck, liver or kidney cancer. The chain carries TRBV5-6 and TRBJ2-5; TRBD1 agrees at 11 bases. This sample comprised CD4+ or CD8+ T cells sorted from blood, obtained in a trial of the OX40 agonist ivuxolimab. Here the CDR3 DNA reads TGTGCCAGCATAGGACAGGGGGCATGGGAGACCCAGTACTTC. Protein sequence: CASIGQGAWETQYF.